This T cell receptor (beta chain) was identified in a study of tumor-infiltrating lymphocytes in primary liver carcinoma. With regard to this clonotype: Antigen: not known. At one of its ends the junction is not consistent with the germline gene, which may arise from a read error.

Germline DNA was also extracted, with blood RNA taken from unsorted whole blood. Patients carried chronic HBV infection without prior treatment. TCR beta cDNA was prepared out of roughly 0.45 ug total RNA by means of a constant-region primer. Slightly modified ARM-PCR, run as three nested multiplex PCR rounds, produced the TCR beta libraries. A C-beta reverse primer was combined with TRBV1-TRBV30 forward primers in the first two PCR rounds, and each round had approximately 10 cycles. MiXCR was run by TCRdb on the multiplex PCR reads, yielding one entry per CDR3 protein. The table shows roughly 330,000 distinct CDR3 sequences, with less than 70% occurring only once. General study findings and limits: Tumor-adjacent and tumor-blood pairs showed less overlap than tumor region pairs. Without sorting, CD4+ versus CD8+ T cell repertoires were not compared.

The CDR3 spans 15 residues. V gene TRBV12-3 or TRBV12-4 combines with J gene TRBJ2-2; 9 nucleotides match TRBD2. Sequenced material: peripheral blood. The origin of this receptor is a man aged 35 to 55 with primary liver carcinoma and hepatitis B virus infection. The CDR3 is CASSSRASGNWELFF. In DNA form, the CDR3 reads TGCGCTAGCAGTTCGAGGGCTAGCGGGAACTGGGAGCTGTTTTTT.